These 12 T cell receptor beta chains originate from one sample sequenced in a study of identical twins (dated by TCRdb to 2016 to 2017). The library was prepared using 5' RACE. Sequencing was carried out with an Illumina HiSeq 2000. TCRdb redid the processing of the public reads, applying fastp at Q25 and MiXCR, and retained in-frame beta chains. Identical CDR3 proteins give one entry, which carries the most common genes and DNA. Across this sample there are fewer than 550,000 distinct CDR3 sequences, with about 15% seen only once. Roughly 0.46% of the sample is in the top ten clones. This sample was also put to use in a study of yellow fever vaccine responses in identical twins.

Sample: CD4+ T cells sorted from blood. These receptors originate from a woman aged 18-29 years in good health.

This clonotype was recorded a few times. The chain links TRBV9 to TRBJ2-5; D not certain. V lost 1 base and J lost 2, with 12 bases in between. The CDR3 loop spans 15 amino acids. CDR1 is SGDLS and CDR2 is YYNGEE in the germline V gene. CDR3 sequence reads: CASSVRGHLQETQYF. CDR3 DNA: TGTGCCAGCAGCGTACGCGGTCACTTGCAAGAGACCCAGTACTTC.

The chain uses TRBV28 and TRBJ2-7; 11 bases agree with TRBD2. Germline CDR1 and CDR2: MDHEN and SYDVKM. The J segment lost 3 bases and the V segment lost 5 bases, leaving 3 bases of the junction unmatched. CDR3 length equals 14 residues. DNA for the CDR3: TGTGCCAGCAGTACAACTAGCGGGAGCTACGAGCAGTACTTC. It is translated as CASSTTSGSYEQYF.

This clonotype was seen a handful of times. This sequence joins TRBV28 and TRBJ1-1; no definite D call. The CDR3 runs 14 residues. Germline lookup yields CDR1 MDHEN and CDR2 SYDVKM. The V and J ends lost 6 bases and 0 bases respectively, with 11 bases between them. CDR3 sequence reads: CASSDVQMNTEAFF. The CDR3 DNA reads TGTGCCAGCAGCGACGTACAGATGAACACTGAAGCTTTCTTT.

V usage is TRBV12-3 or TRBV12-4 and J usage is TRBJ2-2; maybe TRBD2 (5 bases). Trimming removed 3 bases at V and 4 bases at J, with 12 bases between. The CDR3 consists of 15 residues. CDR3 nucleotide sequence: TGTGCCAGCAGTTTTAGAGGGAGTGGCACCGGGGAGCTGTTTTTT. It codes for CASSFRGSGTGELFF.

This clonotype has more than one count but fewer than ten. V is TRBV7-6 and J is TRBJ2-7; 12 positions agree with TRBD1. CDR1 SGHVS and CDR2 FNYEAQ come from the germline V gene. V shed 4 bases and J 3 bases; nucleotides not matched to a gene: 7. There are 16 residues in the CDR3. In DNA form, the CDR3 reads TGTGCCAGCAGCTACGGGGGACAGGGGGCAATCTACGAGCAGTACTTC. Its translation: CASSYGGQGAIYEQYF.

Only a few counts were recorded for this clonotype. The J gene is TRBJ2-3, the V gene TRBV10-3; the match to TRBD2 covers 11 bases. The CDR3 is made up of 16 amino acids. With V trimmed by 3 bases and J by 3 bases, 5 bases remained unmatched. Germline loops: CDR1 ENHRY, CDR2 SYGVKD. The CDR3: CAISDLAGGPTDTQYF. In DNA, the CDR3 is TGTGCCATCAGTGACCTAGCGGGGGGACCTACAGATACGCAGTATTTT.

This clonotype was detected a few times. The CDR3 coding sequence is TGTGCCAGCAGTTACGTGGGACTAGGACCCAATGAGCAGTTCTTC. Its translation is CASSYVGLGPNEQFF. The genes are TRBV6-5 and TRBJ2-1; 8 bases line up with TRBD2. V lost 2 bases and J lost 6; bases outside the gene matches: 6. The CDR3 contains 15 residues. CDR1 and CDR2 from the germline V gene are MNHEY and SVGAGI.

There are a few counts of this clonotype. The CDR3 spells CASSLDWANEQYV. As DNA, the CDR3 is TGTGCCAGCAGCTTAGATTGGGCCAACGAGCAGTACGTC. The chain employs TRBV7-9 and TRBJ2-7; D ambiguous. The CDR3 totals 13 residues. CDR1 and CDR2 from the germline V gene are SEHNR and FQNEAQ (reference sequence). Trimming removed 1 base from V and 5 bases from J, with 9 bases in between.

Only a few counts were recorded for this clonotype. This chain links TRBV11-1 with TRBJ2-4, with 9 bases fitting TRBD1. CDR1 is SGHAT, CDR2 FQDESV, per germline (reference sequence). The CDR3 contains 18 residues. J gave up 0 bases and V 5 bases, and 11 bases lay outside the gene matches. Here the CDR3 DNA reads TGTGCCAGCAGCCCTTCAACAGGGGGCTGGTTAGCCAAAAACATTCAGTACTTC. Protein: CASSPSTGGWLAKNIQYF. The full variable domain, completed using reference TRBV11-1 and TRBJ2-4, is EAEVAQSPRYKITEKSQAVAFWCDPISGHATLYWYRQILGQGPELLVQFQDESVVDDSQLPKDRFSAERLKGVDSTLKIQPAELGDSAMYLCASSPSTGGWLAKNIQYFGAGTRLSVL.

This clonotype came up many times. The chain joins TRBV28 to TRBJ2-1, with 7 bases fitting TRBD1. Germline V lookup: CDR1 MDHEN, CDR2 SYDVKM. This CDR3 is built from 14 residues. Trimming at V came to 2 bases and at J to 6 bases, leaving 4 bases not matched to a gene. CDR3 region: CASSLGTVINEQFF. Written as DNA, the CDR3 is TGTGCCAGCAGTTTAGGGACAGTGATCAATGAGCAGTTCTTC.

This clonotype appeared many times. The chain joins TRBV10-3 to TRBJ2-1, with TRBD2 matching over 9 bases. The CDR3 loop spans 16 amino acids. Per germline, CDR1 ENHRY and CDR2 SYGVKD. The junction had 9 bases not matched to a gene; V was cut back by 8 bases and J by 1 base. This CDR3 is CAIGGGRAGSYNEQFF. Written as DNA, the CDR3 is TGTGCCATCGGCGGCGGGAGGGCCGGGTCCTACAATGAGCAGTTCTTC.

This chain joins TRBV24-1 and TRBJ2-7; 8 bases are a match to TRBD2. The CDR3 contains 13 residues. CDR1 and CDR2 (germline): KGHDR, SFDVKD. V lost 2 bases and J lost 6; bases outside the gene matches: 2. CDR3 sequence (DNA): TGTGCCACCAGTGATTCCCGGGGGGGCGAGCAGTACTTC. This translates into CATSDSRGGEQYF.